The 25 T cell receptor beta chains presented below share a single source sample, sequenced in a study of T cell repertoires in cytomegalovirus infection. TCRdb used MiXCR to reprocess the reads, holding one entry per CDR3 protein. The top ten clones hold 20% to 30% of a sample with 560,000 or so distinct CDR3 sequences, 16% of them seen once. Material: CD8+ T cells from PBMCs. These receptors came from a human donor in good health (CMV status not recorded). Some clones in this sample may be carry-over from other donors' samples.

This clonotype was seen at least ten times. This chain links TRBV12-3 or TRBV12-4 with TRBJ1-3; 9 nucleotides agree with TRBD1. CDR3 length: 16 residues. V lost 7 bases and J lost 4; bases outside the gene matches: 11. The CDR3 bases are TGTGCCAGCAACCTTTACAGGGGGCTGGGGGGAAACACCATATATTTT. Protein: CASNLYRGLGGNTIYF.

This clonotype was recorded many times. The chain links TRBV12-3 or TRBV12-4 to TRBJ1-1, with no clear D. This CDR3 is 13 amino acids long. The CDR3 nucleotides are TGTGGGCCGGGTGGACCTGAATACACTGAAGCTTTCTTT. Amino acid sequence: CGPGGPEYTEAFF.

The chain links TRBV28 to TRBJ1-4; weak D call: TRBD1 (5 bases). CDR3 length equals 16 residues. Between the trimmed V and J ends, which lost 1 base and 4 bases, there was a span of 13 bases. Germline V gene sequence: CDR1 MDHEN, CDR2 SYDVKM. The chain's CDR3 is CASSLSGQIDNEKLFF. DNA for the CDR3: TGTGCCAGCAGTTTATCAGGGCAGATAGATAATGAAAAACTGTTTTTT. Variable domain in full (rest from reference TRBV28 and TRBJ1-4): DVKVTQSSRYLVKRTGEKVFLECVQDMDHENMFWYRQDPGLGLRLIYFSYDVKMKEKGDIPEGYSVSREKKERFSLILESASTNQTSMYLCASSLSGQIDNEKLFFGSGTQLSVL.

In this sample, this clonotype turned up many times. The chain has TRBV7-9 and TRBJ2-1; D unclear. The CDR3 is made up of 13 amino acids. V lost 5 bases and J lost 8, with 13 bases in between. The germline gives CDR1 SEHNR, CDR2 FQNEAQ (reference sequence). The CDR3 DNA sequence: TGTGCCAGCAGCCCCAACCCCCCTGATGAGCAGTTCTTC. Translating gives CASSPNPPDEQFF.

Note on this clonotype: One end of the junction does not line up with germline, which may come from a read error. The CDR3 region has the DNA TGTGCCAGTAGTGCAGGGGGTCAGCCCCAGGATTTT. Protein: CASSAGGQPQDF. This rearrangement joins TRBV19 to TRBJ1-5, with TRBD1 matching 7 bases. In germline, CDR1 is LNHDA, CDR2 SQIVND (reference sequence). CDR3 size: 12 residues. Complete variable domain (other parts from reference TRBV19 and TRBJ1-5): DGGITQSPKYLFRKEGQNVTLSCEQNLNHDAMYWYRQDPGQGLRLIYYSQIVNDFQKGDIAEGYSVSREKKESFPLTVTSAQKNPTAFYLCASSAGGQPQDFGDGTRLSIL.

In its sample, this clonotype was seen many times. This chain joins TRBV7-9 and TRBJ1-1, with D perhaps TRBD1 (6 bases). CDR3 length equals 15 residues. CDR1 and CDR2 (germline): SEHNR, FQNEAQ (reference sequence). The V gene lost 5 bases and the J gene lost 1 base, with 14 bases spanning the gap. The CDR3 here is CASSPLRGGNTEAFF. The CDR3 DNA follows: TGTGCCAGCAGCCCGCTTAGGGGGGGGAACACTGAAGCTTTCTTT.

This clonotype was seen more than once but under ten times. V is TRBV7-9 and J is TRBJ2-5; D assignment may be TRBD1 or TRBD2 (5 bases each). This CDR3 is 11 amino acids long. CDR1 and CDR2 from the germline V gene are SEHNR and FQNEAQ (reference sequence). Trimming shortened V by 7 bases and J by 5 bases, and 8 bases separated the two germline ends. DNA for the CDR3: TGTGCCAGCACCTGGGGGGAGACCCAGTACTTC. This encodes CASTWGETQYF. The whole variable domain, filled in from reference TRBV7-9 and TRBJ2-5, reads DTGVSQNPRHKITKRGQNVTFRCDPISEHNRLYWYRQTLGQGPEFLTYFQNEAQLEKSRLLSDRFSAERPKGSFSTLEIQRTEQGDSAMYLCASTWGETQYFGPGTRLLVL.

This chain connects TRBV6-2 or TRBV6-3 to TRBJ2-7; TRBD2 might be the D (5 bases). Germline values: CDR1 MNHEY, CDR2 SVGEGT. The CDR3 is made up of 14 amino acids. V lost 4 bases and J 2 bases, leaving 12 bases between the germline ends. The CDR3 nucleotides are TGTGCCAGCAGTTTACTAGTGGGGACCTACGAGCAGTACTTC. This sequence encodes CASSLLVGTYEQYF.

This sequence joins TRBV6-1 and TRBJ2-3; 8 nucleotides agree with TRBD2. This CDR3 spans 15 amino acids. V shed 6 bases and J 0 bases; nucleotides not matched to a gene: 5. Germline-derived CDR1 and CDR2 are MNHNS and SASEGT. The CDR3 DNA sequence: TGTGCCAGCAGATTAGCGGGACCAAGCACAGATACGCAGTATTTT. Amino acid sequence: CASRLAGPSTDTQYF.

This clonotype was counted once. Here the CDR3 omits its conserved ending phenylalanine or tryptophan, so a read error is the likely source. The J gene is TRBJ2-1, the V gene TRBV6-5, with TRBD2 identical over 11 bases. V lost 8 bases to trimming and J lost 5 bases; unmatched junction nucleotides: 2. CDR1 and CDR2 from the germline V gene are MNHEY and SVGAGI. The CDR3 totals 13 residues. Here the CDR3 DNA reads TGTGCCAGCGGACTAGCGGGCCACAATGAGCAGTTCTTA. Encoded protein: CASGLAGHNEQFL.

This clonotype was found many times. The rearrangement links TRBV7-6 to TRBJ2-2, with D perhaps TRBD1 or TRBD2 (5 bases each). Trimming cost V 2 bases and J 3 bases, with 13 bases left between them. The CDR3 length is 16 residues. Germline CDR1 SGHVS, CDR2 FNYEAQ. Here the CDR3 reads CASSLLGTEDTGELFF. The CDR3 region has the DNA TGTGCCAGCAGCTTATTAGGGACGGAGGACACCGGGGAGCTGTTTTTT.

In this sample, this clonotype turned up a few times. The chain is built from TRBV5-6 and TRBJ2-5, with TRBD1 as a possible D gene (6 bases). Between the trimmed V and J ends, which lost 2 bases and 4 bases, there was a span of 15 bases. The CDR3 covers 15 residues. The germline CDR1 and CDR2 sequences are SGHDT and YYEEEE. The CDR3 nucleotides are TGTGCCAGCAGCTTCGAAGGGGGTATGGGAGAGACCCAGTACTTC. Amino acid sequence: CASSFEGGMGETQYF.

V is TRBV7-9 and J is TRBJ1-5; D remains ambiguous. Germline CDR1 and CDR2: SEHNR and FQNEAQ (reference sequence). Deletions cut 2 bases from V and 9 bases from J, with 8 bases between. CDR3 length: 12 amino acids. Written as DNA, the CDR3 is TGTGCCAGCAGCTTATCGGACGGGCCCCAGCATTTT. It translates to CASSLSDGPQHF.

This clonotype showed up many times. The V call is TRBV7-9, the J call TRBJ2-7, with 14 bases fitting TRBD2. Germline V gives CDR1 SEHNR, CDR2 FQNEAQ (reference sequence). The CDR3 runs to 17 residues. Trimming took 0 bases from V and 3 from J; bases not matched to a gene: 4. The CDR3 is CASSLALGTSGGYEQYF. The CDR3 coding sequence is TGTGCCAGCAGCTTAGCCCTTGGGACTAGCGGGGGCTACGAGCAGTACTTC. Drawing the rest from reference TRBV7-9 and TRBJ2-7, the complete variable domain is DTGVSQNPRHKITKRGQNVTFRCDPISEHNRLYWYRQTLGQGPEFLTYFQNEAQLEKSRLLSDRFSAERPKGSFSTLEIQRTEQGDSAMYLCASSLALGTSGGYEQYFGPGTRLTVT.

Many counts were recorded for this clonotype. This chain links TRBV7-6 with TRBJ1-3; 7 positions agree with TRBD1. Germline CDR1 reads SGHVS; CDR2 reads FNYEAQ. Unmatched junction bases numbered 9, after V lost 3 bases and J lost 4 bases. The CDR3 loop spans 16 amino acids. The CDR3 DNA reads TGTGCCAGCAGCTTCCTAGGGGGCGAAAGAGGAAACACCATATATTTT. Translating gives CASSFLGGERGNTIYF. The entire variable domain, with the rest obtained from reference TRBV7-6 and TRBJ1-3, is as follows: GAGVSQSPRYKVTKRGQDVALRCDPISGHVSLYWYRQALGQGPEFLTYFNYEAQQDKSGLPNDRFSAERPEGSISTLTIQRTEQRDSAMYRCASSFLGGERGNTIYFGEGSWLTVV.

The rearrangement joins TRBV9 to TRBJ2-2, with D maybe TRBD2 (5 bases). Per germline, CDR1 SGDLS and CDR2 YYNGEE. V gave up 4 bases and J gave up 5 bases, with 15 bases separating them. The CDR3 runs to 15 residues. Here the CDR3 reads CASSPSGGRTGELFF. The CDR3, as DNA: TGTGCCAGCAGCCCGAGCGGAGGTCGGACCGGGGAGCTGTTTTTT.

This clonotype has only a few counts. This chain links TRBV28 with TRBJ2-1, with 8 nucleotides matching TRBD2. The CDR3 totals 18 residues. From germline, CDR1 is MDHEN and CDR2 SYDVKM. With V trimmed by 3 bases and J by 3 bases, 13 bases remained unmatched. The chain's CDR3 is CASSFSSGSRGNYNEQFF. CDR3 bases: TGTGCCAGCAGTTTTTCTAGCGGGTCGAGGGGAAACTACAATGAGCAGTTCTTC.

The rearrangement joins TRBV27 to TRBJ1-5; D is possibly TRBD1 (6 bases). Germline-derived CDR1 and CDR2 are MNHEY and SMNVEV (reference sequence). Trimming left V 6 bases short and J 6 bases short, with 21 bases between. This CDR3 has 16 amino acids. In DNA, the CDR3 is TGTGCCAGCAGCTCTATAGGCCAGGGGCTGGTTCAGCCCCAGCATTTT. As protein: CASSSIGQGLVQPQHF.

This clonotype was counted a few times. This chain connects TRBV4-2 to TRBJ2-1, with TRBD1 matching over 9 bases. CDR1 is LGHNA, CDR2 YNFKEQ, per germline. This CDR3 comprises 16 residues. V lost 4 bases to trimming and J lost 1 base; unmatched junction nucleotides: 5. The CDR3 nucleotides are TGTGCCAGCAGCCGAACTGGGACAGGGTCCTACAATGAGCAGTTCTTC. Translation gives CASSRTGTGSYNEQFF.

This clonotype was observed a handful of times. The chain has TRBV3-1 and TRBJ2-4; D is ambiguous. Per germline, CDR1 LGHDT and CDR2 YNNKEL (reference sequence). V gave up 0 bases and J gave up 1 base, with 7 bases separating them. The CDR3 runs to 15 residues. CDR3 loop: CASSQEKIAKNIQYF. Written as DNA, the CDR3 is TGTGCCAGCAGCCAAGAGAAAATCGCCAAAAACATTCAGTACTTC.

A word on this clonotype: The junction departs from germline at one end; a sequencing error may be responsible. The rearrangement joins TRBV7-3 to TRBJ2-2; 7 bases fit TRBD1. The CDR3 totals 15 residues. Germline V gives CDR1 SGHTA, CDR2 FQGTGA. In DNA form, the CDR3 reads TGTGCCACCAGGGGGACAGCCGAAAGGACCGGGAAGCTGTTTTTT. Translation gives CATRGTAERTGKLFF. The full variable domain, completed using reference TRBV7-3 and TRBJ2-2, is GAGVSQTPSNKVTEKGKYVELRCDPISGHTALYWYRQSLGQGPEFLIYFQGTGAADDSGLPNDRFFAVRPEGSVSTLKIQRTERGDSAVYLCATRGTAERTGKLFFGEGSRLTVL.

The table lists this clonotype with a few counts. The chain has TRBV2 and TRBJ2-3; 7 positions match TRBD2. Germline values: CDR1 SNHLY, CDR2 FYNNEI. The V and J ends lost 8 bases and 0 bases, in that order; junction bases with no gene match: 11. The CDR3 consists of 16 residues. CDR3 sequence: CASRLLAEGSTDTQYF. CDR3 coding DNA: TGTGCCAGCCGACTCCTAGCGGAGGGGAGCACAGATACGCAGTATTTT.

This clonotype was recorded many times. The V call is TRBV7-9, the J call TRBJ1-4; a possible D gene is TRBD1 (6 bases). The CDR3 runs to 16 residues. Germline lookup yields CDR1 SEHNR and CDR2 FQNEAQ (reference sequence). V lost 0 bases, J lost 7 bases, and 15 bases lay in between. The CDR3 sequence is CASSLARDTSGEKLFF. As DNA, the CDR3 is TGTGCCAGCAGCTTAGCGAGGGACACCTCCGGTGAAAAACTGTTTTTT.

In this sample, this clonotype turned up many times. This chain connects TRBV10-3 to TRBJ2-7; possible D gene TRBD1, 5 bases. The V gene's germline CDR1 is ENHRY and CDR2 SYGVKD. Trimming removed 6 bases from V and 0 bases from J, with 12 bases in between. CDR3 length: 14 amino acids. The CDR3 loop reads CAISLGQVSYEQYF. The CDR3 coding sequence is TGTGCCATCAGCCTCGGACAAGTCTCCTACGAGCAGTACTTC.

This clonotype has a count of ten or more. The chain carries TRBV7-9 and TRBJ2-7, with unresolved D. CDR1 SEHNR and CDR2 FQNEAQ come from the germline V gene (reference sequence). Trimming left V 5 bases short and J 5 bases short, with 10 bases between. The CDR3 contains 12 residues. The CDR3 loop is CASSPLRNEQYF. In DNA, the CDR3 is TGTGCCAGCAGCCCCCTGAGGAACGAGCAGTACTTC.